The sequence of this TCR beta chain was determined in a study of blood T cells in healthy people across ages. For the second PCR, which ran for about 7 to 11 cycles, a sample-barcoded 5' primer and a J-beta primer mix were used. Using its own MiXCR run on the 5' RACE reads, TCRdb lists one record per CDR3 protein. The sample includes 910,000 or so distinct CDR3 sequences, 45% to 60% of them seen just once. This clonotype was seen a handful of times. The V and J ends lost 11 bases and 0 bases, in that order; junction bases with no gene match: 13. The CDR3 totals 15 residues. The germline V gene has CDR1 MNHNS and CDR2 SASEGT.

The rearrangement uses TRBV6-1 and TRBJ2-7; 7 bases map to TRBD1. The source is a woman in her sixties or seventies in good health. The sequenced sample was blood. The CDR3 here is CASSPDRSHSYEQYF. The CDR3, as DNA: TGTGCCTCTAGTCCGGACAGGAGTCACTCCTACGAGCAGTACTTC.